This TCR beta chain came from a study of early T cells in non-severe SARS-CoV-2 infection. MiXCR was run by TCRdb on the 5' RACE reads, yielding one entry per CDR3 protein. The data contain approximately 52,000 distinct CDR3 sequences, about 15% of them singletons. The starting material was whole blood, obtained at baseline. The receptor comes from an adult who was a healthcare worker with PCR-confirmed SARS-CoV-2 infection or an uninfected control (not recorded which).

DNA of the CDR3: TGTGCTAGTGGTCCGAACCCCAGGGGGCAAGAGACCCAGTACTTC. Protein sequence: CASGPNPRGQETQYF. The chain joins TRBV12-5 to TRBJ2-5; 7 bases line up with TRBD1. Germline values: CDR1 LGHNT, CDR2 FRNRAP. The CDR3 covers 15 residues. Unmatched junction bases numbered 8, after V lost 5 bases and J lost 2 bases.